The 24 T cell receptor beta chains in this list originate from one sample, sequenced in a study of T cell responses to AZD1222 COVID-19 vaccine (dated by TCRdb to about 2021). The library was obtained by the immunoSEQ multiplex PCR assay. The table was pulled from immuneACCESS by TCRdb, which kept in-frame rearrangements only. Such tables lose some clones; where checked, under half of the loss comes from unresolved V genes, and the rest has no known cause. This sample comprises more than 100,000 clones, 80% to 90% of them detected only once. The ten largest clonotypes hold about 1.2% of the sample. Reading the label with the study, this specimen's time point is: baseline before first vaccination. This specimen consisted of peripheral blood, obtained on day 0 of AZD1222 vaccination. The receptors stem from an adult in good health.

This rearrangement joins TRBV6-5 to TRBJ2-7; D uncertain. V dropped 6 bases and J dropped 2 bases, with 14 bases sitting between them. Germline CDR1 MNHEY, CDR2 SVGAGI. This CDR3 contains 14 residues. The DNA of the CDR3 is TGTGCCAGCAGAGTTCCGACCGTCCCCTACGAGCAGTACTTC. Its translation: CASRVPTVPYEQYF.

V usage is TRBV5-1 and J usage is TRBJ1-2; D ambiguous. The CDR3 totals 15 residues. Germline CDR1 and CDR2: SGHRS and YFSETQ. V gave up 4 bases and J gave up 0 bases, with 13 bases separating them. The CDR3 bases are TGCGCCAGCAGCGCGGACGGAGCTGCTAACTATGGCTACACCTTC. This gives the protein CASSADGAANYGYTF.

CDR3 in DNA: TGTGCCAGCAGTTACTCGGCAGGGGGGGCCGGGGAGCTGTTTTTT. This encodes CASSYSAGGAGELFF. V and J are TRBV6-5 and TRBJ2-2; D tentatively fits TRBD1 or TRBD2 (7 bases each). CDR1 and CDR2 (germline): MNHEY, SVGAGI. The CDR3 is 15 residues long. V lost 0 bases, J lost 6 bases, and 11 bases lay in between.

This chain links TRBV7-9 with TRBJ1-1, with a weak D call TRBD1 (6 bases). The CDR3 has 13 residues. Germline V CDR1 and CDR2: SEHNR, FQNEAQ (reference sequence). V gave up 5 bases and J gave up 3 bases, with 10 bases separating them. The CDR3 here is CASSPGVYTEAFF. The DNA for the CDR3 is TGTGCCAGCAGCCCAGGGGTGTACACTGAAGCTTTCTTT.

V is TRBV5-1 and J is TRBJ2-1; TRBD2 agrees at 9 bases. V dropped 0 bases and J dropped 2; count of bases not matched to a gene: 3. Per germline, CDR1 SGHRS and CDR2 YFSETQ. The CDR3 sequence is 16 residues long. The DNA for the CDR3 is TGCGCCAGCAGCTTGGTCAGCGGGGGGACCTACAATGAGCAGTTCTTC. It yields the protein CASSLVSGGTYNEQFF. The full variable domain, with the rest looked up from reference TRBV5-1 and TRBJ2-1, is KAGVTQTPRYLIKTRGQQVTLSCSPISGHRSVSWYQQTPGQGLQFLFEYFSETQRNKGNFPGRFSGRQFSNSRSEMNVSTLELGDSALYLCASSLVSGGTYNEQFFGPGTRLTVL.

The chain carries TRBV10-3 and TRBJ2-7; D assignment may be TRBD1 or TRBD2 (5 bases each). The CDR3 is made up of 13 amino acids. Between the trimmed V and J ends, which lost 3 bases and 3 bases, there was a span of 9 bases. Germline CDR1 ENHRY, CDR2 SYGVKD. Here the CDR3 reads CAISDKGSYEQYF. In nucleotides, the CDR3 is TGTGCCATCAGTGACAAGGGGAGCTACGAGCAGTACTTC.

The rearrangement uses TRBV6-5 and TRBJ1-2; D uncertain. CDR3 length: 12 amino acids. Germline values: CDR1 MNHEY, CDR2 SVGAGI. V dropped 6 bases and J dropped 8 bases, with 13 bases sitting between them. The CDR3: CASSGLPGGYTF. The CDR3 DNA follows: TGTGCCAGCAGCGGATTGCCCGGCGGCTACACCTTC.

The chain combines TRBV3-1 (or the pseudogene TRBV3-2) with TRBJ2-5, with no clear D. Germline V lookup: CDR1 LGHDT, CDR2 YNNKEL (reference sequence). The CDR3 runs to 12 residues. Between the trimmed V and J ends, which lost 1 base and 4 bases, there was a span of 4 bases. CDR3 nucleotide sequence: TGTGCCAGCAGCCAAGTCCCAGAGACCCAGTACTTC. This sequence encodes CASSQVPETQYF.

The chain's CDR3 is CASSPTGTANSPLHF. The CDR3 coding sequence is TGTGCCAGCAGCCCAACCGGGACAGCTAATTCACCCCTCCACTTT. The chain couples TRBV3-1 (or the pseudogene TRBV3-2) to TRBJ1-6, with 7 bases lining up with TRBD1. This CDR3 comprises 15 residues. From germline, CDR1 is LGHDT and CDR2 YNNKEL (reference sequence). V dropped 4 bases and J dropped 6; count of bases not matched to a gene: 6.

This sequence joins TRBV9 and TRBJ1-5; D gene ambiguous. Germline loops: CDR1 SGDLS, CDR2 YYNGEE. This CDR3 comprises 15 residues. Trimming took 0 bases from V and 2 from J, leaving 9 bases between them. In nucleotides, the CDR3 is TGTGCCAGCAGCGTAGGGAGCGTGGGCAATCAGCCCCAGCATTTT. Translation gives CASSVGSVGNQPQHF.

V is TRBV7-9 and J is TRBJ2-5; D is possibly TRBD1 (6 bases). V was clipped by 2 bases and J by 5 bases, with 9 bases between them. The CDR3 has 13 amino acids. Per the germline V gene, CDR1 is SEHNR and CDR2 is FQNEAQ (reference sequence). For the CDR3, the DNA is TGTGCCAGCAGCTTATATCAGGGGGAGACCCAGTACTTC. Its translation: CASSLYQGETQYF.

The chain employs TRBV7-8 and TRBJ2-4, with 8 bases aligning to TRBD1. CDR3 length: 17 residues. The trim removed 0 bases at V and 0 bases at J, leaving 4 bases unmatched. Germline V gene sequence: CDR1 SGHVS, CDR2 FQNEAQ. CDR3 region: CASSLAGTGRAKNIQYF. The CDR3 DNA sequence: TGTGCCAGCAGCTTAGCGGGGACAGGCCGAGCCAAAAACATTCAGTACTTC.

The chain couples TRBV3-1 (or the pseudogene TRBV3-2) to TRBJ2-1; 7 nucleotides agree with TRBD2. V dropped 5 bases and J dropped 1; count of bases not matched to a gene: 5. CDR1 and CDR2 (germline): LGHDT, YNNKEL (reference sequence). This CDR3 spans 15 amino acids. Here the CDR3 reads CASSGDYFSYNEQFF. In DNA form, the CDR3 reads TGTGCCAGCAGCGGGGACTATTTTTCCTACAATGAGCAGTTCTTC.

The CDR3 DNA reads TGTGCCCAAAAGCAAAGACAAGAGACCCAGTACTTC. Protein sequence: CAQKQRQETQYF. The chain joins TRBV2 to TRBJ2-5; the D is unclear. The length of the CDR3 is 12 residues. V dropped 11 bases and J dropped 2 bases, with 12 bases sitting between them. The germline CDR1 and CDR2 sequences are SNHLY and FYNNEI. Complete variable domain (other parts from reference TRBV2 and TRBJ2-5): EPEVTQTPSHQVTQMGQEVILRCVPISNHLYFYWYRQILGQKVEFLVSFYNNEISEKSEIFDDQFSVERPDGSNFTLKIRSTKLEDSAMYFCAQKQRQETQYFGPGTRLLVL.

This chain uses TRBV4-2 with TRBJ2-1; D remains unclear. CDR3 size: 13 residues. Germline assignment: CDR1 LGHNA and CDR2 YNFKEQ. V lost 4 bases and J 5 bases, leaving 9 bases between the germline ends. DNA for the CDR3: TGTGCCAGCAGCCGGGTACCGGACAATGAGCAGTTCTTC. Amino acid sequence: CASSRVPDNEQFF.

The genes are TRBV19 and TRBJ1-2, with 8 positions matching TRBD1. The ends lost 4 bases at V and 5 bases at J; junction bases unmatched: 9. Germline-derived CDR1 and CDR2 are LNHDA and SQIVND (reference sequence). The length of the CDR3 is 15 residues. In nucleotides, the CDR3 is TGTGCCAGTAGTACCCGAGGGACAGGAGATTATGGCTACACCTTC. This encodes CASSTRGTGDYGYTF. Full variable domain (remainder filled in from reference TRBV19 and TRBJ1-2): DGGITQSPKYLFRKEGQNVTLSCEQNLNHDAMYWYRQDPGQGLRLIYYSQIVNDFQKGDIAEGYSVSREKKESFPLTVTSAQKNPTAFYLCASSTRGTGDYGYTFGSGTRLTVV.

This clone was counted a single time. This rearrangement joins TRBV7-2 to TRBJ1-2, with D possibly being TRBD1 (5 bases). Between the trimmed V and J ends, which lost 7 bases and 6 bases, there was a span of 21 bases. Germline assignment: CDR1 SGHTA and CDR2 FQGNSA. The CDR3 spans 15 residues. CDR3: CASTLPRQNKDGYTF. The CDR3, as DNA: TGTGCCAGCACCCTACCCAGACAGAATAAGGATGGCTACACCTTC.

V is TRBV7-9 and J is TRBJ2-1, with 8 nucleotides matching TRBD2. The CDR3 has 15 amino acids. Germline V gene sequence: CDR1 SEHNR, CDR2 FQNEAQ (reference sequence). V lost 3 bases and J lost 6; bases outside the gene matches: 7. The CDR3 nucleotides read TGTGCCAGCAGCTTGACACTAGCGGTCCTCAATGAGCAGTTCTTC. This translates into CASSLTLAVLNEQFF.

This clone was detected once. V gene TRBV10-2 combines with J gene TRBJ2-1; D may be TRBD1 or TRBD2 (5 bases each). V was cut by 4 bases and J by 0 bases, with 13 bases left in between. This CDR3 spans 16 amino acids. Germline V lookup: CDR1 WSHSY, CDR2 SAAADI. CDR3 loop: CASSVVWGSSYNEQFF. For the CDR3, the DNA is TGCGCCAGCAGTGTTGTTTGGGGGAGCTCCTACAATGAGCAGTTCTTC.

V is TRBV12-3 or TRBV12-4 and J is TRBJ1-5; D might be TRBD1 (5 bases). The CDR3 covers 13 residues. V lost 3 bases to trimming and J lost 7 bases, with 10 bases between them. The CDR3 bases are TGTGCCAGCAGTTTCCAGGGAGGACAGCCCCAGCATTTT. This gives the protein CASSFQGGQPQHF.

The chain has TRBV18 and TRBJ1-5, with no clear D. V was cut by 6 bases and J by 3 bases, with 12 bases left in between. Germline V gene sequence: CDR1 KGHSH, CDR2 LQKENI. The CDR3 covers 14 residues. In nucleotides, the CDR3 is TGTGCCAGCTCTCCGGGAAGTTTCAATCAGCCCCAGCATTTT. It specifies CASSPGSFNQPQHF.

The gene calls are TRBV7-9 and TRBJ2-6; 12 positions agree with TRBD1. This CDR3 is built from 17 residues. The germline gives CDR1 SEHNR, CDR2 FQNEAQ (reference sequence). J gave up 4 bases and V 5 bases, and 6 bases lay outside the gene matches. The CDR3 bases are TGTGCCAGCAGCCCGGGACAGGGGGCTACCGGGGCCAACGTCCTGACTTTC. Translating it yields CASSPGQGATGANVLTF.

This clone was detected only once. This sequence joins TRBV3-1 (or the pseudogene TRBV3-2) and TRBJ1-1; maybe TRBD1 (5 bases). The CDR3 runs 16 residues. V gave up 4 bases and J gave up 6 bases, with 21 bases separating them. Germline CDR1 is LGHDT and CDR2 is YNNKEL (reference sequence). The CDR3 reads CASSPTSYHRPPEAFF. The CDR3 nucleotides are TGTGCCAGCAGCCCTACCTCATATCACAGGCCCCCTGAAGCTTTCTTT.

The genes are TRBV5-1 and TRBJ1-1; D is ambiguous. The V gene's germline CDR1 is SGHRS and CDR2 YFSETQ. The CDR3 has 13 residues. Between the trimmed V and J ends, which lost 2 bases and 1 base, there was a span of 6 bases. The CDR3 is CASSFSENTEAFF. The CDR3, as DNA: TGCGCCAGCAGCTTTTCCGAGAACACTGAAGCTTTCTTT. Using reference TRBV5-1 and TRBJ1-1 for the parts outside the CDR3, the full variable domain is KAGVTQTPRYLIKTRGQQVTLSCSPISGHRSVSWYQQTPGQGLQFLFEYFSETQRNKGNFPGRFSGRQFSNSRSEMNVSTLELGDSALYLCASSFSENTEAFFGQGTRLTVV.